The clone carrying this T cell receptor (beta chain) was found a few times. Clones were read by immunoSEQ multiplex PCR, and TCRdb kept only the in-frame ones, dropping some. The table shows fewer than 110,000 clones, with 90% to 95% occurring only once. This sample is part of a study of T cell responses to AZD1222 COVID-19 vaccine. The ends were cut back, 4 bases at V and 7 bases at J, with 8 bases in the middle. This CDR3 comprises 12 residues. Germline-derived CDR1 and CDR2 are SGHAT and FQNNGV. Sample: peripheral blood, taken 28 days after the second AZD1222 dose. This sequence joins TRBV11-2 and TRBJ2-1, with unresolved D. The clonotype comes from an adult who received the AZD1222 COVID-19 vaccine. This CDR3 is CASSSPLNEQFF. Written as DNA, the CDR3 is TGTGCCAGCAGCTCACCCCTAAATGAGCAGTTCTTC.